This T cell receptor (beta chain) was found in a study of OX40 agonist ivuxolimab in advanced cancers. Study background: A male proportion of under 90% was recorded, with mean age around 60 years and range roughly 23 to 79.

The protocol was immunoSEQ multiplex PCR, while the TCRdb copy is restricted to in-frame clones and leaves out a portion. Among 13,000 or so clones, over 75% were seen once, and the ten largest hold under 35%. Trimming pared 2 bases from V and 1 base from J, leaving 14 bases between. CDR1 is LNHNV, CDR2 YYDKDF, per germline (reference sequence). This CDR3 spans 16 amino acids. This receptor was identified in an adult with an advanced solid tumor such as melanoma, head and neck, liver or kidney cancer. V is TRBV15 and J is TRBJ1-1; D unresolved. The sample was CD4+ or CD8+ T cells sorted from blood, taken in a trial of the OX40 agonist ivuxolimab. Here the CDR3 reads CATSRPSTAGNTEAFF. CDR3 sequence (DNA): TGTGCCACCAGCAGACCCTCTACCGCAGGGAACACTGAAGCTTTCTTT.